This T cell receptor (beta chain) was recovered during a study of blood T cell repertoires in COVID-19. Trimming took 2 bases from V and 1 from J; bases not matched to a gene: 3. Germline CDR1 is KGHDR and CDR2 is SFDVKD. CDR3 length: 15 amino acids. Authors' analysis steps: Quantification of nucleated cells was approximated via reference gene primer amplification. Profiling relied on immunoSEQ multiplex PCR, and the TCRdb table lists in-frame clones only, not all of them. V and J calls and clone size are copied from that table; D and trimming were computed from the DNA. The repertoire holds approximately 480,000 clones, with around 90% as singletons. Ages ranged from about 18 to 90 years, with residence in about 23 US areas. Assignment of participants to cohorts was predicated upon participant-reported clinical history.

This TCR came from a woman younger than 30 who had recovered from COVID-19. This chain connects TRBV24-1 to TRBJ1-1; 7 nucleotides line up with TRBD1. The sample was PBMCs or T cells enriched from blood (not recorded which). CDR3 protein: CATSDSRTGNTEAFF. The CDR3 DNA reads as TGTGCCACCAGTGATTCGCGGACAGGGAACACTGAAGCTTTCTTT.